One sample yielded the 25 T cell receptor beta chains listed below, sequenced in a study of blood T cell repertoires in COVID-19. Libraries were prepared by immunoSEQ multiplex PCR; TCRdb keeps only in-frame clonotypes and omits some of them. The table has around 270,000 clones, 88% seen once; the top ten hold approximately 4%. Sequencing was performed on peripheral blood. All receptors come from a man aged 55 to 70 who had recovered from COVID-19.

This rearrangement joins TRBV7-3 to TRBJ2-3; D ambiguous. Trimming removed 5 bases from V and 2 bases from J, with 5 bases in between. Germline V gene lookup returns CDR1 SGHTA and CDR2 FQGTGA. The CDR3 is made up of 12 amino acids. CDR3 loop: CASSPSTDTQYF. In nucleotides, the CDR3 is TGTGCCAGCAGCCCTTCCACAGATACGCAGTATTTT.

V gene TRBV7-8 combines with J gene TRBJ2-7, with a tentative D call TRBD1 (6 bases). Trimming stripped 7 bases from V and 2 bases from J, with 12 bases between. Germline loops: CDR1 SGHVS, CDR2 FQNEAQ. The CDR3 covers 13 residues. CDR3 protein: CASTNRVAYEQYF. CDR3 DNA: TGTGCCAGCACCAACAGGGTAGCCTACGAGCAGTACTTC.

The V gene is TRBV19, the J gene TRBJ1-2, with D possibly matching TRBD1 (6 bases). Deletions cut 4 bases from V and 6 bases from J, with 18 bases between. The CDR3 is 15 amino acids. Germline V gene lookup returns CDR1 LNHDA and CDR2 SQIVND (reference sequence). CDR3: CASSTGYTGSHGYTF. CDR3 in DNA: TGTGCCAGTAGTACCGGATATACAGGGAGTCATGGCTACACCTTC.

This chain connects TRBV3-1 (or the pseudogene TRBV3-2) to TRBJ2-3; TRBD1 is a possible D gene (6 bases). The CDR3 covers 12 residues. Trimming left V 4 bases short and J 11 bases short, with 13 bases between. Germline assignment: CDR1 LGHDT and CDR2 YNNKEL (reference sequence). CDR3 sequence (DNA): TGTGCCAGCAGCCGAGCCGGGACAAGGCAGTATTTT. Its protein is CASSRAGTRQYF.

The J gene is TRBJ1-2, the V gene TRBV30; 8 nucleotides line up with TRBD1. J was trimmed by 6 bases and V by 4 bases; bases with no gene match: 13. This CDR3 is built from 15 residues. Looked up from germline, CDR1 is GTSNPN and CDR2 is SVGIG (reference sequence). CDR3 sequence reads: CAWTPFQGARNGYTF. As DNA, the CDR3 is TGTGCCTGGACCCCGTTTCAGGGGGCTCGGAATGGCTACACCTTC. Full variable domain (missing parts from reference TRBV30 and TRBJ1-2): SQTIHQWPATLVQPVGSPLSLECTVEGTSNPNLYWYRQAAGRGLQLLFYSVGIGQISSEVPQNLSASRPQDRQFILSSKKLLLSDSGFYLCAWTPFQGARNGYTFGSGTRLTVV.

The V gene is TRBV4-1, the J gene TRBJ2-7; TRBD1 is a possible D gene (6 bases). The CDR3 is 15 amino acids. Per the germline V gene, CDR1 is MGHRA and CDR2 is YSYEKL. Between the trimmed V and J ends, which lost 4 bases and 0 bases, there was a span of 13 bases. CDR3 sequence reads: CASSPRTAYSYEQYF. The CDR3 bases are TGCGCCAGCAGCCCCCGGACAGCGTACTCCTACGAGCAGTACTTC.

V gene TRBV7-9 combines with J gene TRBJ2-2; the match to TRBD1 covers 9 bases. With V trimmed by 2 bases and J by 1 base, 2 bases remained unmatched. The germline V gene has CDR1 SEHNR and CDR2 FQNEAQ (reference sequence). The CDR3 has 16 amino acids. The CDR3 loop is CASSLPGQGNTGELFF. CDR3 sequence (DNA): TGTGCCAGCAGCTTACCGGGACAGGGGAACACCGGGGAGCTGTTTTTT.

Only a few counts were recorded for this clone. The chain has TRBV6-5 and TRBJ1-4, with D uncertain. Trimming removed 7 bases at V and 7 bases at J, with 13 bases between. The V gene's germline CDR1 is MNHEY and CDR2 SVGAGI. This CDR3 comprises 13 residues. CDR3 bases: TGTGCCAGCACGGTCGTCCCTATTGAAAAACTGTTTTTT. Translated, it gives CASTVVPIEKLFF.

J is TRBJ2-5 and V is TRBV14; D uncertain. The V end lost 1 base, the J end lost 0 bases, and 15 bases lay between the germline ends. The CDR3 loop spans 17 amino acids. CDR1 and CDR2 from the germline V gene are SGHDN and FVKESK. The CDR3 nucleotides are TGTGCCAGCAGCCAAGTCCAAGCGCTACCCTACCAAGAGACCCAGTACTTC. Its translation is CASSQVQALPYQETQYF.

V usage is TRBV25-1 and J usage is TRBJ2-2, with TRBD1 matching over 7 bases. CDR1 and CDR2 (germline): MGHDK, SYGVNS. The CDR3 consists of 15 residues. V gave up 6 bases and J gave up 4 bases; unmatched junction bases: 8. The CDR3, as DNA: TGTGCCAGCAGCGAAGACAGGGCCCTCACCGGGGAGCTGTTTTTT. It encodes CASSEDRALTGELFF.

The gene calls are TRBV12-3 or TRBV12-4 and TRBJ2-3; a possible D gene is TRBD2 (6 bases). The CDR3 totals 13 residues. V was pared by 6 bases and J by 2 bases, with 9 bases between. Written as DNA, the CDR3 is TGTGCCAGCAGGGGGGACTTCACAGATACGCAGTATTTT. Protein product: CASRGDFTDTQYF.

Details on this clone: Relative to the germline gene, one junction end is altered; a read error may explain this. This CDR3 is CASSQGGTGGTEAFF. CDR3 DNA sequence: TGTGCCAGCAGTCAAGGCGGGACAGGGGGGACTGAAGCTTTCTTT. The chain links TRBV3-1 (or the pseudogene TRBV3-2) to TRBJ1-1; 11 bases are shared with TRBD1. The CDR3 sequence is 15 residues long. CDR1 is LGHDT, CDR2 YNNKEL, per germline (reference sequence).

This chain links TRBV7-8 with TRBJ2-2, with TRBD2 identical over 10 bases. Trimming took 4 bases from V and 1 from J; bases not matched to a gene: 3. Germline loops: CDR1 SGHVS, CDR2 FQNEAQ. This CDR3 has 16 residues. DNA of the CDR3: TGTGCCAGCAGCTCCCGGACTAGCGGGAACACCGGGGAGCTGTTTTTT. Residues: CASSSRTSGNTGELFF.

The chain links TRBV5-6 to TRBJ2-3; 15 bases map to TRBD2. This CDR3 comprises 18 residues. CDR1 and CDR2 (germline): SGHDT, YYEEEE. The V segment lost 4 bases and the J segment 4 bases; nucleotides outside the gene matches: 10. CDR3: CASSRTSGGAGVSDTQYF. CDR3 nucleotides: TGTGCCAGCAGCCGGACTAGCGGGGGGGCAGGAGTGTCAGATACGCAGTATTTT.

V and J are TRBV27 and TRBJ2-1; 8 nucleotides agree with TRBD2. The CDR3 runs 16 residues. Germline V gives CDR1 MNHEY, CDR2 SMNVEV (reference sequence). V dropped 1 base and J dropped 10; count of bases not matched to a gene: 12. CDR3 in DNA: TGTGCCAGCAGTTTATATAAGTCGGGGGGGCCTTTAGAGCAGTTCTTC. Its translation is CASSLYKSGGPLEQFF.

The chain joins TRBV19 to TRBJ1-4, with D hard to call. Germline V gives CDR1 LNHDA, CDR2 SQIVND (reference sequence). The CDR3 extends over 14 amino acids. Trimming stripped 5 bases from V and 4 bases from J, with 11 bases between. This CDR3 reads CASSEAVNNEKLFF. In DNA form, the CDR3 reads TGTGCCAGTAGTGAGGCAGTTAATAATGAAAAACTGTTTTTT.

This clone appeared once. This rearrangement joins TRBV7-9 to TRBJ2-5; TRBD1 matches at 8 bases. Germline CDR1 is SEHNR and CDR2 is FQNEAQ (reference sequence). Germline trimming cut 2 bases from V and 1 base from J; bases unmatched to any gene: 3. The CDR3 contains 15 residues. The CDR3 DNA sequence: TGTGCCAGCAGCTTACGGACAGGGACCCAAGAGACCCAGTACTTC. Translating it yields CASSLRTGTQETQYF.

CDR3 in amino acids: CASSYLTGDTDTQYF. CDR3 bases: TGTGCCAGCAGTTACCTGACAGGGGACACAGATACGCAGTATTTT. The gene calls are TRBV6-6 and TRBJ2-3; the match to TRBD1 covers 8 bases. Germline V gene lookup returns CDR1 MNHNY and CDR2 SVGAGI (reference sequence). The CDR3 loop spans 15 amino acids. The V and J ends lost 2 bases and 2 bases, in that order; junction bases with no gene match: 3.

The gene calls are TRBV5-8 and TRBJ2-5; a weak D match, TRBD1 (6 bases). The CDR3 sequence is 15 residues long. Germline V gene lookup returns CDR1 SGHTS and CDR2 YDEGEE. V lost 4 bases and J 1 base, leaving 14 bases between the germline ends. Written as DNA, the CDR3 is TGTGCCAGCAGCACCTACACAGGGAGCCAAGAGACCCAGTACTTC. Its protein product is CASSTYTGSQETQYF.

V usage is TRBV7-9 and J usage is TRBJ1-2; D remains ambiguous. Trimming took off 1 base at V and 6 bases at J, with 12 bases between the two ends. The length of the CDR3 is 14 residues. Germline lookup yields CDR1 SEHNR and CDR2 FQNEAQ (reference sequence). In nucleotides, the CDR3 is TGTGCCAGCAGCTTAGTAAGAGCTGTGAATGGCTACACCTTC. This gives the protein CASSLVRAVNGYTF.

The chain recombines TRBV19 with TRBJ1-1; TRBD1 might be the D (6 bases). The CDR3 is 14 amino acids. V lost 4 bases to trimming and J lost 0 bases, with 9 bases between them. The germline CDR1 and CDR2 sequences are LNHDA and SQIVND (reference sequence). CDR3 sequence: CASSTGDMNTEAFF. CDR3 nucleotide sequence: TGTGCCAGTAGTACCGGGGACATGAACACTGAAGCTTTCTTT.

J is TRBJ1-2 and V is TRBV15; D ambiguous. Trimming pared 1 base from V and 4 bases from J, leaving 13 bases between. The CDR3 consists of 15 residues. The germline gives CDR1 LNHNV, CDR2 YYDKDF (reference sequence). CDR3 DNA: TGTGCCACCAGCAGAGTACGAGCCGGGAGCTATGGCTACACCTTC. Translated, it gives CATSRVRAGSYGYTF.

CDR3 residues: CATSRDNLYEQFF. CDR3 bases: TGTGCCACCAGCCGGGACAATCTCTATGAGCAGTTCTTC. The chain joins TRBV24-1 to TRBJ2-1; possibly TRBD1 for D (6 bases). The germline V gene has CDR1 KGHDR and CDR2 SFDVKD. The CDR3 loop spans 13 amino acids. Trimming pared 7 bases from V and 8 bases from J, leaving 14 bases between.

This chain joins TRBV6-5 and TRBJ2-3; weak D call: TRBD1 (6 bases). CDR3 length equals 14 residues. The V gene lost 8 bases and the J gene lost 2 bases, with 14 bases spanning the gap. Germline CDR1 is MNHEY and CDR2 is SVGAGI. The CDR3 DNA sequence: TGTGCCAGCTCAGGACAGTTCCTCACAGATACGCAGTATTTT. Amino acids: CASSGQFLTDTQYF.

The chain has TRBV18 and TRBJ1-1; 7 nucleotides match TRBD1. Germline trimming cut 3 bases from V and 0 bases from J; bases unmatched to any gene: 16. This CDR3 is 19 amino acids long. Germline V gene data show CDR1 as KGHSH and CDR2 as LQKENI. In DNA, the CDR3 is TGTGCCAGCTCACCGGTCGGACAGGTCCGGATCACCATGAACACTGAAGCTTTCTTT. As protein: CASSPVGQVRITMNTEAFF. Full variable domain (outside the CDR3, taken from reference TRBV18 and TRBJ1-1): NAGVMQNPRHLVRRRGQEARLRCSPMKGHSHVYWYRQLPEEGLKFMVYLQKENIIDESGMPKERFSAEFPKEGPSILRIQQVVRGDSAAYFCASSPVGQVRITMNTEAFFGQGTRLTVV.